Listed below are T cell receptor beta chains from one sample, sequenced in a study of T-cell memory formation after mild COVID-19. TCRdb re-called the 5' RACE reads with MiXCR, one entry per CDR3 protein. The sample includes roughly 250,000 distinct CDR3 sequences, roughly 15% of them seen just once. The source material was PBMCs or a T cell subset sorted from them (not recorded which). These receptors were taken from a man younger than 35 who had mild COVID-19 (a few samples of this study predate the infection). Cell type and time point are not known. CDR3s include the opening cysteine and the closing phenylalanine or tryptophan. A D gene is named only where the DNA matches it firmly. Expanded clones get a size class; other rows say once, few or many, or leave the size out.

len: 13
v_gene: TRBV12-3/TRBV12-4
abundance: few
j_gene: TRBJ1-5
d_gene: TRBD1
CDR3aa: CASRGTENQPQHF
CDR3nt: TGTGCCAGCAGGGGGACAGAGAATCAGCCCCAGCATTTT

len: 13
v_gene: TRBV5-1
abundance: many
j_gene: TRBJ2-5
d_gene: NA
CDR3aa: CASSPGLSETQYF
CDR3nt: TGCGCCAGCAGCCCGGGACTTTCGGAGACCCAGTACTTC

len: 18
v_gene: TRBV4-1
abundance: few
j_gene: TRBJ1-1
d_gene: NA
CDR3aa: CASSRWLFGGRRRTEAFF
CDR3nt: TGCGCCAGCAGCCGATGGCTTTTCGGGGGACGCCGGCGAACTGAAGCTTTCTTT

len: 14
v_gene: TRBV3-1
abundance: NA
j_gene: TRBJ2-7
d_gene: NA
CDR3aa: CASSQGVFSYEQYF
CDR3nt: TGTGCCAGCAGCCAGGGAGTCTTCTCCTACGAGCAGTACTTC

len: 11
v_gene: TRBV7-9
abundance: few
j_gene: TRBJ1-2
d_gene: NA
CDR3aa: CASSLTQGYTF
CDR3nt: TGTGCCAGCAGCTTAACGCAAGGCTACACCTTC

len: 13
v_gene: TRBV20-1
abundance: few
j_gene: TRBJ2-7
d_gene: NA
CDR3aa: CSATRASTYEQYF
CDR3nt: TGCAGTGCTACCCGGGCCTCGACGTACGAGCAGTACTTC

len: 17
v_gene: TRBV18
abundance: few
j_gene: TRBJ1-5
d_gene: NA
CDR3aa: CASSPPMSGGADQPQHF
CDR3nt: TGTGCCAGCTCACCACCGATGTCCGGGGGAGCGGATCAGCCCCAGCATTTT

len: 14
v_gene: TRBV11-1
abundance: few
j_gene: TRBJ2-5
d_gene: TRBD1
CDR3aa: CASNSGTGVETQYF
CDR3nt: TGTGCCAGCAACTCCGGGACAGGGGTAGAGACCCAGTACTTC

len: 15
v_gene: TRBV9
abundance: few
j_gene: TRBJ2-3
d_gene: TRBD2
CDR3aa: CASSVVASGADTQYF
CDR3nt: TGTGCCAGCAGCGTAGTGGCTAGCGGGGCAGATACGCAGTATTTT

len: 15
v_gene: TRBV4-2
abundance: few
j_gene: TRBJ2-3
d_gene: TRBD2
CDR3aa: CASSLGTSGADTQYF
CDR3nt: TGTGCCAGCAGCCTCGGGACTAGCGGGGCAGATACGCAGTATTTT

len: 15
v_gene: TRBV7-2
abundance: few
j_gene: TRBJ1-5
d_gene: TRBD1
CDR3aa: CASSGTGSEEQPQHF
CDR3nt: TGTGCCAGCAGCGGGACAGGGTCGGAGGAACAGCCCCAGCATTTT

len: 16
v_gene: TRBV15
abundance: few
j_gene: TRBJ2-3
d_gene: TRBD1
CDR3aa: CATSREGQGSADTQYF
CDR3nt: TGTGCCACCAGCAGAGAAGGACAGGGCTCAGCAGATACGCAGTATTTT

len: 15
v_gene: TRBV4-1
abundance: NA
j_gene: TRBJ1-6
d_gene: NA
CDR3aa: CASSQGSSYNSPLHF
CDR3nt: TGCGCCAGCAGCCAAGGGAGCTCCTATAATTCACCCCTCCACTTT

len: 12
v_gene: TRBV4-2
abundance: many
j_gene: TRBJ2-3
d_gene: NA
CDR3aa: CASSQDRDTQYF
CDR3nt: TGTGCCAGCAGCCAAGATCGGGATACGCAGTATTTT

len: 11
v_gene: TRBV5-1
abundance: NA
j_gene: TRBJ1-2
d_gene: NA
CDR3aa: CASSSDYGYTF
CDR3nt: TGCGCCAGCAGCTCGGACTATGGCTACACCTTC

len: 13
v_gene: TRBV9
abundance: NA
j_gene: TRBJ1-1
d_gene: NA
CDR3aa: CASSVGTFPEAFF
CDR3nt: TGTGCCAGCAGCGTAGGGACATTCCCTGAAGCTTTCTTT

len: 15
v_gene: TRBV20-1
abundance: many
j_gene: TRBJ1-2
d_gene: NA
CDR3aa: CSATSATAFGYGYTF
CDR3nt: TGCAGTGCTACCTCGGCCACGGCGTTTGGCTATGGCTACACCTTC

len: 16
v_gene: TRBV7-2
abundance: many
j_gene: TRBJ2-3
d_gene: NA
CDR3aa: CASSRQGMSSTDTQYF
CDR3nt: TGTGCCAGCAGCCGCCAGGGGATGTCTAGCACAGATACGCAGTATTTT

len: 12
v_gene: TRBV20-1
abundance: NA
j_gene: TRBJ1-5
d_gene: NA
CDR3aa: CSARGKNQPQHF
CDR3nt: TGCAGTGCTAGAGGAAAGAATCAGCCCCAGCATTTT

len: 13
v_gene: TRBV15
abundance: NA
j_gene: TRBJ1-2
d_gene: NA
CDR3aa: CATSRDLVYGYTF
CDR3nt: TGTGCCACCAGCAGGGACCTAGTCTATGGCTACACCTTC

len: 14
v_gene: TRBV11-2
abundance: NA
j_gene: TRBJ2-1
d_gene: TRBD2
CDR3aa: CASSLLAGGYEQFF
CDR3nt: TGTGCCAGCAGCTTGTTAGCGGGGGGGTATGAGCAGTTCTTC

len: 13
v_gene: TRBV10-3
abundance: NA
j_gene: TRBJ1-2
d_gene: TRBD1
CDR3aa: CAISRTGGHGYTF
CDR3nt: TGTGCCATCAGCCGAACAGGGGGTCATGGCTACACCTTC